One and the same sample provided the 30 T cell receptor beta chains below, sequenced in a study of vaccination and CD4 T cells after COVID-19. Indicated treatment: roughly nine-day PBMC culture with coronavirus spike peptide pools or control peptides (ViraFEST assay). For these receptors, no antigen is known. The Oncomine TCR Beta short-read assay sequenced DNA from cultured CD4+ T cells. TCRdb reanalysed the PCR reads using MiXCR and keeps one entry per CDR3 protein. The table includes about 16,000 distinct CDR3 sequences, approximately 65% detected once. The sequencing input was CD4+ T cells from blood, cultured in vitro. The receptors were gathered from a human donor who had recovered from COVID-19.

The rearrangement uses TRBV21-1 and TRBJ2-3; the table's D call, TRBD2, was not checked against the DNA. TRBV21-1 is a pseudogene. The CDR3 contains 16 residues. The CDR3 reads CASSKELASYTDTQYF. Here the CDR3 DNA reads TGTGCCAGCAGCAAAGAGTTAGCGAGCTATACAGATACGCAGTATTTT.

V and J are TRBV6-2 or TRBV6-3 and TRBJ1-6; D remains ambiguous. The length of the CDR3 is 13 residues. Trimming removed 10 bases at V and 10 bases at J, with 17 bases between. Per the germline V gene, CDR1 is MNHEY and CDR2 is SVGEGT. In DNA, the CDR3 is TGTGCCACCTCGGACGGTGGATCATCACCCCTCCACTTT. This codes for CATSDGGSSPLHF.

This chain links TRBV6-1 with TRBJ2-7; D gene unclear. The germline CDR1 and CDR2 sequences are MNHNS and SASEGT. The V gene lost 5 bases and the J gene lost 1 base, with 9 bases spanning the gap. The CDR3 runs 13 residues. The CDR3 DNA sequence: TGTGCCAGCAGTCCCAGTTGGTCCTACGAGCAGTACTTC. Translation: CASSPSWSYEQYF.

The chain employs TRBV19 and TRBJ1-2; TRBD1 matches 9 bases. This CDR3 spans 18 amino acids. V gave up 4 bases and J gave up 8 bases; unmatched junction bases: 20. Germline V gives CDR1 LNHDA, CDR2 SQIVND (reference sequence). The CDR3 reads CASSTSPGQGIGVGGYTF. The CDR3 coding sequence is TGTGCCAGTAGTACGTCGCCGGGACAGGGAATTGGAGTAGGCGGCTACACCTTC.

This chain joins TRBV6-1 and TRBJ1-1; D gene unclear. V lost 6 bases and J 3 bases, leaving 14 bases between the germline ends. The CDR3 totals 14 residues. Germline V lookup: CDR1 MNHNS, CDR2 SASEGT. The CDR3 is CASRFTGIYTEAFF. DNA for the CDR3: TGTGCCAGCAGATTCACCGGGATCTACACTGAAGCTTTCTTT.

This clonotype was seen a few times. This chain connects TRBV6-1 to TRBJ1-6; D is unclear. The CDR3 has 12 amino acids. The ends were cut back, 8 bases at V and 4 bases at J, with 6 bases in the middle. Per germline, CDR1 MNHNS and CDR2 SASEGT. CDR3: CASLSYNSPLHF. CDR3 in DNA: TGTGCCAGCCTCTCATATAATTCACCCCTCCACTTT.

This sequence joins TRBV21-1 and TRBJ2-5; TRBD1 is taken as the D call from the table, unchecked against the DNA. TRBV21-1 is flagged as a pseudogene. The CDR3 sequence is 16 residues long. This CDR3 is CASSKRWPGPQETQYF. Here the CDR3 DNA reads TGTGCCAGCAGCAAAAGGTGGCCCGGGCCACAAGAGACCCAGTACTTC.

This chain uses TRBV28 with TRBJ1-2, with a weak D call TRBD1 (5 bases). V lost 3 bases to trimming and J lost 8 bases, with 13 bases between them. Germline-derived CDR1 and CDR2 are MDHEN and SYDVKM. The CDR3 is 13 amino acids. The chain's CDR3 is CASSLEGALGYTF. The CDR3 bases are TGTGCCAGCAGTTTGGAAGGGGCGCTGGGCTACACCTTC.

CDR3 loop: CASRPRDRGRETQYF. The CDR3 nucleotides read TGTGCCAGCAGACCCCGGGACAGGGGGCGGGAGACCCAGTACTTC. The chain joins TRBV6-2 or TRBV6-3 to TRBJ2-5, with TRBD1 matching 12 bases. The J segment lost 5 bases and the V segment lost 6 bases, leaving 7 bases of the junction unmatched. This CDR3 has 15 amino acids. CDR1 and CDR2 from the germline V gene are MNHEY and SVGEGT.

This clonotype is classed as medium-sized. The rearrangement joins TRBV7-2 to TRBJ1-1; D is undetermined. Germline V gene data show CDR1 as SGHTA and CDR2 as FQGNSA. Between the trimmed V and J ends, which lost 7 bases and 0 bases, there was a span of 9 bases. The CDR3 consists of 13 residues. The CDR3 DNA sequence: TGTGCCAGCAACCCGTTTTTGAACACTGAAGCTTTCTTT. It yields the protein CASNPFLNTEAFF.

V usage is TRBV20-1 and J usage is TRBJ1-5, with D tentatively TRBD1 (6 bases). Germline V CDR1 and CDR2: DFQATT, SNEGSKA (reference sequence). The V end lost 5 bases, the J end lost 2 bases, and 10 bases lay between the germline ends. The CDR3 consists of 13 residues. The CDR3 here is CSAVQGGNQPQHF. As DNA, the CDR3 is TGCAGTGCTGTACAGGGAGGCAATCAGCCCCAGCATTTT.

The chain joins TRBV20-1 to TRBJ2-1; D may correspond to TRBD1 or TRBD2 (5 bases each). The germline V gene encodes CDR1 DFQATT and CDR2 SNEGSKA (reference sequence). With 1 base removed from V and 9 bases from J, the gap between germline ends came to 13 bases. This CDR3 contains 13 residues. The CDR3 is CSARGDGRGEQFF. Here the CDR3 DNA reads TGCAGTGCTAGAGGGGACGGAAGGGGTGAGCAGTTCTTC.

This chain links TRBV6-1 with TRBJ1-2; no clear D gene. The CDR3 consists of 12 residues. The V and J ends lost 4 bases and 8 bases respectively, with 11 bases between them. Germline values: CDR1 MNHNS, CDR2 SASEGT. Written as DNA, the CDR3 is TGTGCCAGCAGTGGGATATTAATGGGCTACACCTTC. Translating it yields CASSGILMGYTF.

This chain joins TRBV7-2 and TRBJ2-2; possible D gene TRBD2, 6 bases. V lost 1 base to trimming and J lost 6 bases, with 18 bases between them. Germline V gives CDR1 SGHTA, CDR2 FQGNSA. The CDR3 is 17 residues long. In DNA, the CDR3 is TGTGCCAGCAGCTTAGTGAGGAGGACGAGGGAGGCCGGGGAGCTGTTTTTT. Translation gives CASSLVRRTREAGELFF. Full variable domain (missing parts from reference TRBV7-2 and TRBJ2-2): GAGVSQSPSNKVTEKGKDVELRCDPISGHTALYWYRQSLGQGLEFLIYFQGNSAPDKSGLPSDRFSAERTGGSVSTLTIQRTQQEDSAVYLCASSLVRRTREAGELFFGEGSRLTVL.

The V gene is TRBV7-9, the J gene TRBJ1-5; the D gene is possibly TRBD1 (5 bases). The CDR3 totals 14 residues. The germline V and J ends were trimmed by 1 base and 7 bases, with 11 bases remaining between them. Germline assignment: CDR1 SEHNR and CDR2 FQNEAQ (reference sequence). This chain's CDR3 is CASSLGGFRQPQHF. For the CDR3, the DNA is TGTGCCAGCAGCTTAGGGGGGTTTCGGCAGCCCCAGCATTTT.

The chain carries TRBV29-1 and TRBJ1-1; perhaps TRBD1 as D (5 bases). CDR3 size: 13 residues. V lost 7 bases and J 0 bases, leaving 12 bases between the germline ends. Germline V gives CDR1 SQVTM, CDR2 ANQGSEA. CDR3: CSAAGTVNTEAFF. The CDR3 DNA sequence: TGCAGCGCTGCAGGGACGGTGAACACTGAAGCTTTCTTT.

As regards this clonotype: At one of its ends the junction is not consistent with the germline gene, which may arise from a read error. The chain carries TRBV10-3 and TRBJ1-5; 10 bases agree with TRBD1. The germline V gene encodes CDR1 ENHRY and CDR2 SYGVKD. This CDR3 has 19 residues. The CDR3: CASSYSRDRGSAGHQPQHF. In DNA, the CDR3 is TGTGCCAGCAGTTACTCCCGGGACAGGGGTTCAGCCGGACATCAGCCCCAGCATTTT.

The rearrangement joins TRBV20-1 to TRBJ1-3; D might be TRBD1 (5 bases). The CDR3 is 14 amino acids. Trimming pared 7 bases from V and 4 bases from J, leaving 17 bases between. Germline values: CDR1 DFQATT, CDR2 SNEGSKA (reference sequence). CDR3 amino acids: CSVTRGGSGNTIYF. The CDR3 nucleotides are TGCAGTGTTACAAGGGGAGGGTCCGGAAACACCATATATTTT.

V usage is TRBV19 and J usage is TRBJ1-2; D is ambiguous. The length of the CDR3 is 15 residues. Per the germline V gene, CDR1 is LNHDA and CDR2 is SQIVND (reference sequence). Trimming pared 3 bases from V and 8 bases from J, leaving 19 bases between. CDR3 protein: CASSIWEGRTEGYTF. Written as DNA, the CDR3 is TGTGCCAGTAGTATCTGGGAGGGAAGGACGGAAGGCTACACCTTC.

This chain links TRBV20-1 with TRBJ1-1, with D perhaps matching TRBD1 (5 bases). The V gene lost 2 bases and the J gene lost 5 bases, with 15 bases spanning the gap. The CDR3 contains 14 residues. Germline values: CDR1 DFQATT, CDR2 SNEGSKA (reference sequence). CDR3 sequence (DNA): TGCAGTGCTAGAAATGGCCAGGGTGGAACTGAAGCTTTCTTT. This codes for CSARNGQGGTEAFF.

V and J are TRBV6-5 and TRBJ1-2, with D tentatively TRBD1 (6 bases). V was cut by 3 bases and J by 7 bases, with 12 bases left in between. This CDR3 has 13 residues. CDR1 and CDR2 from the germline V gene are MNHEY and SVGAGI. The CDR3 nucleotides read TGTGCCAGCAGTTATAGGGGGGAGTTTGGCTACACCTTC. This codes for CASSYRGEFGYTF.

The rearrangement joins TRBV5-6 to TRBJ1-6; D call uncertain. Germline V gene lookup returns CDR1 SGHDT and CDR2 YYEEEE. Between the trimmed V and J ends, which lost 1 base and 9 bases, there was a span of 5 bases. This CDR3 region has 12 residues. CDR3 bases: TGTGCCAGCAGCTTGAAGGTTTCACCCCTCCACTTT. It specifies CASSLKVSPLHF.

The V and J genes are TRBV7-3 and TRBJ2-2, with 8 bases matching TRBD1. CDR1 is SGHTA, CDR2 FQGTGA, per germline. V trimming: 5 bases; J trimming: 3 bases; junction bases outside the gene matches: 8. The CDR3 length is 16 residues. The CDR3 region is CASSPGDRSYTGELFF. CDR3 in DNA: TGTGCCAGCAGCCCGGGGGACAGGAGCTACACCGGGGAGCTGTTTTTT. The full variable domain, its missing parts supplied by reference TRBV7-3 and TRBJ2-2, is GAGVSQTPSNKVTEKGKYVELRCDPISGHTALYWYRQSLGQGPEFLIYFQGTGAADDSGLPNDRFFAVRPEGSVSTLKIQRTERGDSAVYLCASSPGDRSYTGELFFGEGSRLTVL.

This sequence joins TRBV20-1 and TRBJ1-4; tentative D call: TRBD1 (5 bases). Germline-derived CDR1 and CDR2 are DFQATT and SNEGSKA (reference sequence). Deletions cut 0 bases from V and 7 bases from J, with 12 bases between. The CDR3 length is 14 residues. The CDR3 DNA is TGCAGTGCTAGAGAGTGGGACCGAGGTGAAAAACTGTTTTTT. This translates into CSAREWDRGEKLFF.

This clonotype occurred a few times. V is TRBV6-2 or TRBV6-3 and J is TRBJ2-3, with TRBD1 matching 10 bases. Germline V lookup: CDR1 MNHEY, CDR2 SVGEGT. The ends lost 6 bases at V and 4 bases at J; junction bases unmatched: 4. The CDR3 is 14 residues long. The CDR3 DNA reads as TGTGCCAGCAGCCCCGGGACAGGGGCAGATACGCAGTATTTT. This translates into CASSPGTGADTQYF.

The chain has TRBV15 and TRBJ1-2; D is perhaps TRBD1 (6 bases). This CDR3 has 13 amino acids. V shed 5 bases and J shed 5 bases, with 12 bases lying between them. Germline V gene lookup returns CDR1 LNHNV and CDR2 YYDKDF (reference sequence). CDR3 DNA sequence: TGTGCCACCAGCGTAGACAGGACTTATGGCTACACCTTC. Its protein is CATSVDRTYGYTF.

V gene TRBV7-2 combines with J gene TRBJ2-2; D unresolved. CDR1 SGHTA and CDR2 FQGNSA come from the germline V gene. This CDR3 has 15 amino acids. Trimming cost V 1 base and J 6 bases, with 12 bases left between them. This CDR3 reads CASSLVVPRSGELFF. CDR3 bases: TGTGCCAGCAGCTTAGTCGTCCCGCGATCCGGGGAGCTGTTTTTT. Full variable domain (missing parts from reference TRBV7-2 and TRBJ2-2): GAGVSQSPSNKVTEKGKDVELRCDPISGHTALYWYRQSLGQGLEFLIYFQGNSAPDKSGLPSDRFSAERTGGSVSTLTIQRTQQEDSAVYLCASSLVVPRSGELFFGEGSRLTVL.

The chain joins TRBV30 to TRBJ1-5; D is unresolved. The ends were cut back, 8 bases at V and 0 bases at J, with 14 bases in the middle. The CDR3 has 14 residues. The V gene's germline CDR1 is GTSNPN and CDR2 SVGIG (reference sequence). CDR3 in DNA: TGTGCCCTACCTCCGGGATATAGCAATCAGCCCCAGCATTTT. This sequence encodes CALPPGYSNQPQHF.

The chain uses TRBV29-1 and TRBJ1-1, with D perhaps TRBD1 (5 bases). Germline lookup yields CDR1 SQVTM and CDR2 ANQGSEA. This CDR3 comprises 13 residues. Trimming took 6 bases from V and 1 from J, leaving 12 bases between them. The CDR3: CSVLAGTNTEAFF. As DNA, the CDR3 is TGCAGCGTCCTGGCAGGGACGAACACTGAAGCTTTCTTT. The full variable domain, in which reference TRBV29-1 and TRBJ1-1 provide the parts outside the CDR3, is SAVISQKPSRDICQRGTSLTIQCQVDSQVTMMFWYRQQPGQSLTLIATANQGSEATYESGFVIDKFPISRPNLTFSTLTVSNMSPEDSSIYLCSVLAGTNTEAFFGQGTRLTVV.

The CDR3 DNA reads TGTGCCAGCAGTCCGAAGGGAAACACTGAAGCTTTCTTT. Protein: CASSPKGNTEAFF. The chain carries TRBV27 and TRBJ1-1; D ambiguous. CDR3 length equals 13 residues. The germline V gene encodes CDR1 MNHEY and CDR2 SMNVEV (reference sequence). Deletions cut 5 bases from V and 2 bases from J, with 9 bases between.